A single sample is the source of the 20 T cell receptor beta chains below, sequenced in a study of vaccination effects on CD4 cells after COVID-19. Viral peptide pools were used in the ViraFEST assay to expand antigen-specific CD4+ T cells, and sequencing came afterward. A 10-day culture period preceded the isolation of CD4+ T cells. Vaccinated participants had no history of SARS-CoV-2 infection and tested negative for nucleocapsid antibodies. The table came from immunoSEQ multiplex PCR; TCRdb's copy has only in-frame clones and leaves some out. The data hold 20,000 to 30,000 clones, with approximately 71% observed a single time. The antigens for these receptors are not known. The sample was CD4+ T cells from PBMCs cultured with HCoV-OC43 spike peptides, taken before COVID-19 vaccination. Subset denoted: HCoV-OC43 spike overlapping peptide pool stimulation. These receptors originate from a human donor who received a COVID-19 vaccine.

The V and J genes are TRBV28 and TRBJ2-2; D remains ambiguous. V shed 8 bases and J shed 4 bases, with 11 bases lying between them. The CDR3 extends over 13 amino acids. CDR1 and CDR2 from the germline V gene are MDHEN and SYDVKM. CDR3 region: CASGGPTTGELFF. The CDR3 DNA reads TGTGCCAGCGGTGGGCCCACCACCGGGGAGCTGTTTTTT.

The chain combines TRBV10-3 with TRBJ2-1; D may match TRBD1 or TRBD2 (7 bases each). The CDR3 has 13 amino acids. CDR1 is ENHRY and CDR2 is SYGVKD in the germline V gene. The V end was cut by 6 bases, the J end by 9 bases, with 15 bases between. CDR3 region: CAIRREGASEQFF. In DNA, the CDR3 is TGTGCCATCAGAAGGGAGGGGGCCTCTGAGCAGTTCTTC.

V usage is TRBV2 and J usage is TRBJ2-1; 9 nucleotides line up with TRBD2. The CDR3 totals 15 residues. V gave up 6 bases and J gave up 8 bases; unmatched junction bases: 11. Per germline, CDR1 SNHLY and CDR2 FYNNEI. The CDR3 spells CASSPTSGSSHEQFF. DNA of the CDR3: TGTGCCAGCAGCCCGACTAGCGGAAGTTCACATGAGCAGTTCTTC.

CDR3: CASSQGSSGLNTDTQYF. The CDR3, as DNA: TGTGCCAGCAGCCAAGGTAGTAGCGGCTTAAACACAGATACGCAGTATTTT. This rearrangement joins TRBV4-2 to TRBJ2-3; D is possibly TRBD2 (6 bases). CDR3 size: 17 residues. V gave up 1 base and J gave up 2 bases, with 16 bases separating them. Germline loops: CDR1 LGHNA, CDR2 YNFKEQ.

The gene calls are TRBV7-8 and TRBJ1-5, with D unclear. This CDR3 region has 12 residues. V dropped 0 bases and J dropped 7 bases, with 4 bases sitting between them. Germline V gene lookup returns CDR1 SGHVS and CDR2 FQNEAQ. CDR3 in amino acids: CASSLAVQPQHF. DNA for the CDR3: TGTGCCAGCAGCTTAGCCGTCCAGCCCCAGCATTTT.

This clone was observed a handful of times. CDR3 loop: CAISAVQGGTQYF. As DNA, the CDR3 is TGTGCCATCAGTGCAGTACAGGGAGGTACGCAGTATTTT. V gene TRBV10-3 combines with J gene TRBJ2-3; perhaps D is TRBD1 or TRBD2 (6 bases each). The CDR3 runs to 13 residues. From germline, CDR1 is ENHRY and CDR2 SYGVKD. V lost 4 bases, J lost 8 bases, and 13 bases lay in between.

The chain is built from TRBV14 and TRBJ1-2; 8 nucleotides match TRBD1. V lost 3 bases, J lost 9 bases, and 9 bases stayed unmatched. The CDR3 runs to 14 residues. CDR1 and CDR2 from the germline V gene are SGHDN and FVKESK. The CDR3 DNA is TGTGCCAGCAGCCAGCATCCCCGGACAGGGAGCTACACCTTC. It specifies CASSQHPRTGSYTF.

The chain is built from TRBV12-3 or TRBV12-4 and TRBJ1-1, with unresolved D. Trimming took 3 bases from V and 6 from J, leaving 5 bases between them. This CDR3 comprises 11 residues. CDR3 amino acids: CASSLLAEAFF. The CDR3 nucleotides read TGTGCCAGCAGTTTGTTGGCTGAAGCTTTCTTT.

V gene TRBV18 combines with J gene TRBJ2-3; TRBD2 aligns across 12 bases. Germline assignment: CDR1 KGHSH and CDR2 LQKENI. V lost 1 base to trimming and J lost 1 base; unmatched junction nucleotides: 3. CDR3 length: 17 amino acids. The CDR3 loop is CASSPRLAGDRTDTQYF. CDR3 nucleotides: TGTGCCAGCTCACCACGACTAGCGGGAGACCGCACAGATACGCAGTATTTT.

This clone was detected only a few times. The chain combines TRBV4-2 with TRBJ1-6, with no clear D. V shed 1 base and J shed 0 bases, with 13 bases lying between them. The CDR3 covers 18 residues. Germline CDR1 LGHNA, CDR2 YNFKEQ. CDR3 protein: CASSQALWRSSYNSPLHF. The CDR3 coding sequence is TGTGCCAGCAGCCAAGCGTTGTGGAGATCCTCCTATAATTCACCCCTCCACTTT.

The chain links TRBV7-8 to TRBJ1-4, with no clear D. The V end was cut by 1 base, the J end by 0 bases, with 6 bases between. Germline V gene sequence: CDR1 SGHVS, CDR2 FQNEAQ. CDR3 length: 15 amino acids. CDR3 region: CASSLGRATNEKLFF. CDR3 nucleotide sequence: TGTGCCAGCAGCTTAGGACGGGCAACTAATGAAAAACTGTTTTTT.

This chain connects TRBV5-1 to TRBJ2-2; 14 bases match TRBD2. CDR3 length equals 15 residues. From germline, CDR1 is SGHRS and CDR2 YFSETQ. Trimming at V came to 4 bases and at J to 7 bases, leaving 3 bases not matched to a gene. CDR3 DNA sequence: TGCGCCAGCAGCCGCGGACTAGCGGGAGGCGGGGAGCTGTTTTTT. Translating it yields CASSRGLAGGGELFF.

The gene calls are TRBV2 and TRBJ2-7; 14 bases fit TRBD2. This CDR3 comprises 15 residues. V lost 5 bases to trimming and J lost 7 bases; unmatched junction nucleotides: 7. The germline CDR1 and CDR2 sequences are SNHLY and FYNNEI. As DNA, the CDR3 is TGTGCCAGCAGTTCTAGGACTAGCGGGAGGAATGAGCAGTACTTC. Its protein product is CASSSRTSGRNEQYF.

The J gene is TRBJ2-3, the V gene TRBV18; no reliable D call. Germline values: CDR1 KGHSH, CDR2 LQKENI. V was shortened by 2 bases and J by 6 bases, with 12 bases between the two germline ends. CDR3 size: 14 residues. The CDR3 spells CASSPGPSWDTQYF. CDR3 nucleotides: TGTGCCAGCTCACCAGGCCCCTCTTGGGATACGCAGTATTTT.

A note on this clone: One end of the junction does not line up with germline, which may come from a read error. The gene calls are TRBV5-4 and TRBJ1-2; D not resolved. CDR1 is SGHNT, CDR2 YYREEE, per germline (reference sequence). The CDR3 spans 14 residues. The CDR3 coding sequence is TGTGCCAGCAGCTTGCAAGGCCGGCAGTATGGCTGCACCTTC. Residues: CASSLQGRQYGCTF. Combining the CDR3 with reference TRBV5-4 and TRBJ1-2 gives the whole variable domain ETGVTQSPTHLIKTRGQQVTLRCSSQSGHNTVSWYQQALGQGPQFIFQYYREEENGRGNFPPRFSGLQFPNYSSELNVNALELDDSALYLCASSLQGRQYGCTFGSGTRLTVV.

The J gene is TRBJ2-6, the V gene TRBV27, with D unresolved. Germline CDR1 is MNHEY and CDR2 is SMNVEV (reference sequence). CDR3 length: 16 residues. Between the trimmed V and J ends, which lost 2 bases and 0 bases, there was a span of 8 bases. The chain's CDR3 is CASSLARSSGANVLTF. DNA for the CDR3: TGTGCCAGCAGTTTAGCTCGGAGCTCTGGGGCCAACGTCCTGACTTTC.

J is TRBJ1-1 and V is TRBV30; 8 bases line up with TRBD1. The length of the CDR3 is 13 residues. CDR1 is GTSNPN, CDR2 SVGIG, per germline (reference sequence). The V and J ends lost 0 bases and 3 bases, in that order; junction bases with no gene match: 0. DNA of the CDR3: TGTGCCTGGAGTGTACAGGGGGACACTGAAGCTTTCTTT. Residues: CAWSVQGDTEAFF. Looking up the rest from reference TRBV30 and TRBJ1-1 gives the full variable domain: SQTIHQWPATLVQPVGSPLSLECTVEGTSNPNLYWYRQAAGRGLQLLFYSVGIGQISSEVPQNLSASRPQDRQFILSSKKLLLSDSGFYLCAWSVQGDTEAFFGQGTRLTVV.

CDR3 protein: CASRPVGTSMWEQYF. Written as DNA, the CDR3 is TGTGCCAGCAGACCCGTCGGGACTAGCATGTGGGAGCAGTACTTC. The rearrangement uses TRBV7-6 and TRBJ2-7; 9 nucleotides match TRBD2. CDR3 length: 15 residues. V lost 6 bases to trimming and J lost 7 bases; unmatched junction nucleotides: 13. The V gene's germline CDR1 is SGHVS and CDR2 FNYEAQ.

This chain's CDR3 is CASSLMGGTEAFF. CDR3 bases: TGTGCCAGCAGTTTAATGGGGGGCACTGAAGCTTTCTTT. The V gene is TRBV12-3 or TRBV12-4, the J gene TRBJ1-1; maybe TRBD1 (5 bases). Trimming left V 2 bases short and J 4 bases short, with 8 bases between. The CDR3 spans 13 residues.

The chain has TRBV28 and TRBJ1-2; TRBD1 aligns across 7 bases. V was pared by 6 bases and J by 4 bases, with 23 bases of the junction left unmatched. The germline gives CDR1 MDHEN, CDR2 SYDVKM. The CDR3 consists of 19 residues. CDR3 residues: CASSSPAGTAAEAAYGYTF. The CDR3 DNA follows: TGTGCCAGCAGCTCCCCCGCTGGGACAGCAGCCGAAGCGGCCTATGGCTACACCTTC.